These 27 T cell receptor beta chains came from one sample sequenced in a study of control samples from healthy donors and cancer patients. The assay was immunoSEQ multiplex PCR, and TCRdb's table has in-frame clones only and misses some. The repertoire holds about 51,000 clones, with about four fifths as singletons. Specimen: blood. Source of these receptors: a man aged 70 or older in good health.

The chain recombines TRBV13 with TRBJ1-1; D remains ambiguous. V lost 1 base and J lost 0, with 12 bases in between. The V gene's germline CDR1 is PRHDT and CDR2 FYEKMQ (reference sequence). The CDR3 extends over 16 amino acids. CDR3 bases: TGTGCCAGCAGCTTAGAGTGGCCCAACATGAACACTGAAGCTTTCTTT. Translating gives CASSLEWPNMNTEAFF.

The sample holds one count of this clone. This chain uses TRBV6-5 with TRBJ2-3, with 9 bases lining up with TRBD1. This CDR3 contains 15 residues. V dropped 6 bases and J dropped 2; count of bases not matched to a gene: 6. Germline V lookup: CDR1 MNHEY, CDR2 SVGAGI. The CDR3 DNA reads as TGTGCCAGCAGCTACAGGGGGCGCGTCACAGATACGCAGTATTTT. Translating it yields CASSYRGRVTDTQYF.

The V and J genes are TRBV5-1 and TRBJ1-4; D call uncertain. Germline V gene data show CDR1 as SGHRS and CDR2 as YFSETQ. The CDR3 is 15 amino acids. V was cut by 1 base and J by 3 bases, with 10 bases left in between. Here the CDR3 DNA reads TGCGCCAGCAGCTTGATGGGTAGTTCTAATGAAAAACTGTTTTTT. Translation: CASSLMGSSNEKLFF.

The V gene is TRBV28, the J gene TRBJ2-7; perhaps TRBD2 as D (5 bases). V lost 4 bases and J lost 4, with 8 bases in between. In germline, CDR1 is MDHEN, CDR2 SYDVKM. There are 12 residues in the CDR3. In DNA, the CDR3 is TGTGCCAGCAGTTCCACTAGGTACGAGCAGTACTTC. Its protein is CASSSTRYEQYF.

The V gene is TRBV12-3 or TRBV12-4, the J gene TRBJ2-7; perhaps TRBD2 as D (6 bases). Trimming pared 5 bases from V and 9 bases from J, leaving 17 bases between. The CDR3 spans 13 residues. DNA of the CDR3: TGTGCCAGCAGTGCGGGAATCTATTCGAGGCAGTACTTC. This translates into CASSAGIYSRQYF.

This chain connects TRBV5-1 to TRBJ2-2, with a tentative D call TRBD2 (6 bases). Germline values: CDR1 SGHRS, CDR2 YFSETQ. CDR3 length: 15 amino acids. Trimming removed 3 bases at V and 6 bases at J, with 15 bases between. CDR3 bases: TGCGCCAGCAGCTGGGGAGGTGCAGGGCCCGGGGAGCTGTTTTTT. Protein: CASSWGGAGPGELFF.

This rearrangement joins TRBV3-1 (or the pseudogene TRBV3-2) to TRBJ1-2, with a weak D call TRBD1 (6 bases). This CDR3 region has 16 residues. Trimming left V 0 bases short and J 4 bases short, with 15 bases between. From germline, CDR1 is LGHDT and CDR2 YNNKEL (reference sequence). The CDR3 protein is CASSQDQGKVGYGYTF. CDR3 coding DNA: TGTGCCAGCAGCCAAGATCAGGGGAAGGTGGGCTATGGCTACACCTTC.

This clone was observed once. V and J are TRBV6-5 and TRBJ1-1, with D possibly matching TRBD1 (5 bases). Germline V CDR1 and CDR2: MNHEY, SVGAGI. CDR3 length: 12 residues. Trimming removed 7 bases from V and 5 bases from J, with 11 bases in between. The CDR3 nucleotides read TGTGCCAGCAAGTGGGGGAAGACTGAAGCTTTCTTT. It specifies CASKWGKTEAFF.

This chain uses TRBV24-1 with TRBJ1-1; TRBD1 might be the D (6 bases). CDR3 size: 15 residues. Germline CDR1 KGHDR, CDR2 SFDVKD. V gave up 0 bases and J gave up 1 base, with 8 bases separating them. CDR3 coding DNA: TGTGCCACCAGTGATTTGGGACAGCGGAACACTGAAGCTTTCTTT. This sequence encodes CATSDLGQRNTEAFF.

The J gene is TRBJ2-3, the V gene TRBV29-1, with D perhaps matching TRBD1 (5 bases). V lost 5 bases, J lost 2 bases, and 11 bases lay in between. The CDR3 covers 13 residues. Germline CDR1 is SQVTM and CDR2 is ANQGSEA. This CDR3 reads CSVSREDTDTQYF. CDR3 DNA sequence: TGCAGCGTTAGCAGGGAAGACACAGATACGCAGTATTTT.

This clone has just one count. V usage is TRBV7-3 and J usage is TRBJ2-5; D unresolved. This CDR3 comprises 13 residues. Trimming stripped 4 bases from V and 2 bases from J, with 8 bases between. Per germline, CDR1 SGHTA and CDR2 FQGTGA. This CDR3 is CASSSGTQETQYF. In nucleotides, the CDR3 is TGTGCCAGCAGCTCGGGCACGCAAGAGACCCAGTACTTC.

V usage is TRBV3-1 (or the pseudogene TRBV3-2) and J usage is TRBJ2-1; D is perhaps TRBD1 (6 bases). This CDR3 spans 16 amino acids. The germline V and J ends were trimmed by 3 bases and 8 bases, with 20 bases remaining between them. The germline gives CDR1 LGHDT, CDR2 YNNKEL (reference sequence). The CDR3 here is CASSQETGTHRDEQFF. The CDR3 region has the DNA TGTGCCAGCAGCCAGGAGACAGGAACCCATCGCGATGAGCAGTTCTTC.

The chain combines TRBV28 with TRBJ2-3; 7 bases match TRBD1. There are 17 residues in the CDR3. V shed 6 bases and J 4 bases; nucleotides not matched to a gene: 16. The germline gives CDR1 MDHEN, CDR2 SYDVKM. The CDR3 reads CASSPPRGRGQSDTQYF. The CDR3 DNA reads as TGTGCCAGCAGCCCCCCCCGTGGTAGGGGGCAGTCAGATACGCAGTATTTT.

The chain has TRBV2 and TRBJ2-3, with TRBD1 matching over 8 bases. CDR1 SNHLY and CDR2 FYNNEI come from the germline V gene. With 1 base clipped from V and 5 bases from J, the junction kept 8 bases outside the gene matches. The CDR3 is 16 residues long. This CDR3 is CASSEGGQGARDTQYF. In nucleotides, the CDR3 is TGTGCCAGCAGTGAAGGGGGCCAGGGGGCGAGAGATACGCAGTATTTT. Looking up the rest from reference TRBV2 and TRBJ2-3 gives the full variable domain: EPEVTQTPSHQVTQMGQEVILRCVPISNHLYFYWYRQILGQKVEFLVSFYNNEISEKSEIFDDQFSVERPDGSNFTLKIRSTKLEDSAMYFCASSEGGQGARDTQYFGPGTRLTVL.

This chain links TRBV5-1 with TRBJ1-3; unclear D gene. Looked up from germline, CDR1 is SGHRS and CDR2 is YFSETQ. This CDR3 spans 13 amino acids. Deletions cut 7 bases from V and 0 bases from J, with 8 bases between. The chain's CDR3 is CASSTDSGNTIYF. The CDR3 DNA sequence: TGCGCCAGCTCGACGGACTCTGGAAACACCATATATTTT. The variable domain in full, completed from reference TRBV5-1 and TRBJ1-3, reads KAGVTQTPRYLIKTRGQQVTLSCSPISGHRSVSWYQQTPGQGLQFLFEYFSETQRNKGNFPGRFSGRQFSNSRSEMNVSTLELGDSALYLCASSTDSGNTIYFGEGSWLTVV.

CDR3 loop: CASSLYYEQYF. The CDR3 DNA sequence: TGTGCCAGCAGCTTATATTACGAGCAGTACTTC. This chain links TRBV7-2 with TRBJ2-7; no clear D gene. Germline V gives CDR1 SGHTA, CDR2 FQGNSA. This CDR3 spans 11 amino acids. V was shortened by 2 bases and J by 4 bases, with 3 bases between the two germline ends.

This chain links TRBV3-1 (or the pseudogene TRBV3-2) with TRBJ2-1; no clear D. This CDR3 comprises 16 residues. V lost 1 base and J 3 bases, leaving 13 bases between the germline ends. Germline CDR1 reads LGHDT; CDR2 reads YNNKEL (reference sequence). The CDR3 loop is CASSQGVEAVYNEQFF. CDR3 coding DNA: TGTGCCAGCAGCCAAGGTGTCGAGGCCGTCTACAATGAGCAGTTCTTC.

The chain has TRBV29-1 and TRBJ2-1; TRBD1 agrees at 8 bases. With V trimmed by 7 bases and J by 4 bases, 6 bases remained unmatched. Germline lookup yields CDR1 SQVTM and CDR2 ANQGSEA. CDR3 length: 13 amino acids. The CDR3 DNA sequence: TGCAGCGCCTACAGGGGGAGTTACAATGAGCAGTTCTTC. This gives the protein CSAYRGSYNEQFF.

The V call is TRBV5-1, the J call TRBJ2-3; the D gene is possibly TRBD2 (6 bases). The V end was cut by 3 bases, the J end by 6 bases, with 17 bases between. CDR3 length: 15 residues. Per the germline V gene, CDR1 is SGHRS and CDR2 is YFSETQ. The CDR3 DNA follows: TGCGCCAGCAGCTACGCCGGGACTGTCGTGGATACGCAGTATTTT. Residues: CASSYAGTVVDTQYF.

V gene TRBV6-5 combines with J gene TRBJ2-7; unclear D gene. This CDR3 is 11 amino acids long. Deletions cut 1 base from V and 7 bases from J, with 5 bases between. CDR1 MNHEY and CDR2 SVGAGI come from the germline V gene. The CDR3 DNA follows: TGTGCCAGCAGTTACTTGGGTGAGCAGTACTTC. Its translation is CASSYLGEQYF.

This chain connects TRBV21-1 to TRBJ2-6; TRBD1, the table's D call, was not compared with the DNA. TRBV21-1 is flagged as a pseudogene. The length of the CDR3 is 17 residues. CDR3 DNA sequence: TGTGCCAGCAGCAAAGCTTCAATCATCTCTGGGGCCAACGTCCTGACTTTC. Amino acids: CASSKASIISGANVLTF.

This chain links TRBV24-1 with TRBJ2-3; 11 positions agree with TRBD2. Germline V gene lookup returns CDR1 KGHDR and CDR2 SFDVKD. The length of the CDR3 is 14 residues. Unmatched junction bases numbered 2, after V lost 9 bases and J lost 1 base. This CDR3 reads CATGGLAGTDTQYF. The CDR3 nucleotides are TGTGCCACCGGGGGACTAGCGGGCACAGATACGCAGTATTTT.

The CDR3 DNA is TGTGCCAGCAGCTTAGAGACGGAAGAGCAGTACTTC. Its translation is CASSLETEEQYF. The V call is TRBV11-3, the J call TRBJ2-7; D is unclear. V lost 0 bases, J lost 7 bases, and 7 bases lay in between. The CDR3 covers 12 residues. CDR1 SGHNT and CDR2 YENEEA come from the germline V gene.

The chain combines TRBV7-2 with TRBJ1-5; D perhaps matches TRBD1 (6 bases). The germline V gene has CDR1 SGHTA and CDR2 FQGNSA. CDR3 length: 15 amino acids. V was cut by 1 base and J by 7 bases, with 14 bases left in between. The CDR3 region has the DNA TGTGCCAGCAGCTTAGTTACAGGGCCGGGACAGCCCCAGCATTTT. This sequence encodes CASSLVTGPGQPQHF. Drawing the rest from reference TRBV7-2 and TRBJ1-5, the complete variable domain is GAGVSQSPSNKVTEKGKDVELRCDPISGHTALYWYRQSLGQGLEFLIYFQGNSAPDKSGLPSDRFSAERTGGSVSTLTIQRTQQEDSAVYLCASSLVTGPGQPQHFGDGTRLSIL.

The chain recombines TRBV28 with TRBJ1-4, with unresolved D. This CDR3 has 17 amino acids. CDR1 is MDHEN, CDR2 SYDVKM, per germline. Between the trimmed V and J ends, which lost 2 bases and 0 bases, there was a span of 13 bases. The CDR3 coding sequence is TGTGCCAGCAGTTTAACCTTTGTCAGACCAACTAATGAAAAACTGTTTTTT. Its translation: CASSLTFVRPTNEKLFF.

The rearrangement uses TRBV9 and TRBJ2-1, with D unclear. Trimming pared 0 bases from V and 5 bases from J, leaving 12 bases between. CDR1 and CDR2 from the germline V gene are SGDLS and YYNGEE. The CDR3 extends over 15 amino acids. CDR3: CASSVGESLHNEQFF. The CDR3 coding sequence is TGTGCCAGCAGCGTAGGAGAGTCCCTTCACAATGAGCAGTTCTTC. Full variable domain (remainder filled in from reference TRBV9 and TRBJ2-1): DSGVTQTPKHLITATGQRVTLRCSPRSGDLSVYWYQQSLDQGLQFLIQYYNGEERAKGNILERFSAQQFPDLHSELNLSSLELGDSALYFCASSVGESLHNEQFFGPGTRLTVL.

The chain links TRBV27 to TRBJ2-7; the D call may be TRBD1 or TRBD2 (6 bases each). Germline assignment: CDR1 MNHEY and CDR2 SMNVEV (reference sequence). Trimming cost V 2 bases and J 5 bases, with 16 bases left between them. This CDR3 has 15 amino acids. CDR3 DNA: TGTGCCAGCAGTTTAAGGGGGACTCGTAGCCACGAGCAGTACTTC. Translation gives CASSLRGTRSHEQYF.